These T cell receptor beta chains were read from a single sample in a study of T-cell memory formation after mild COVID-19. One entry per CDR3 protein results from TCRdb running MiXCR on the 5' RACE reads. The sample yields 300,000 to 350,000 distinct CDR3 sequences, roughly 13% seen once. Source material: PBMCs or a T cell subset sorted from them (not recorded which). These receptors were collected from a young man who had mild COVID-19 (a few samples of this study predate the infection). Cell type and time point are not known. CDR3s include the opening cysteine and the closing phenylalanine or tryptophan. Clone sizes are given selectively: once, few, many, or a class where the clone is expanded.

V: TRBV9
size: few
CDR3: CASSIGLPDHNSPLHF

V: TRBV20-1
size: once
CDR3: CSARGPGQTTYEQYF

V: TRBV6-5
size: few
CDR3: CASSYSAGTGELFF

V: TRBV7-7
size: many
CDR3: CASSLDGVDEQFF

V: TRBV2
size: .
CDR3: CASSEGRQYF

V: TRBV4-1
size: .
CDR3: CASSQVFGVTFNEQFF

V: TRBV30
size: few
CDR3: CAWSVGSTDTQYF

V: TRBV7-9
size: few
CDR3: CASSLAGIGDTQYF

V: TRBV5-1
size: .
CDR3: CASSLAVQGIKTQYF

V: TRBV4-1
size: few
CDR3: CASSQIAGQLFF